Sequencing of this TCR beta chain was carried out in a study of shared clonotypes between healthy human individuals. The repertoire was sequenced with immunoSEQ multiplex PCR; TCRdb's copy has only in-frame clones and lacks some. There are roughly 2.1 million clones in the sample; 85% to 95% occur only once, and around 1.7% lies in the top ten. The V gene's germline CDR1 is SGHVS and CDR2 FNYEAQ. This CDR3 comprises 15 residues. Trimming stripped 0 bases from V and 4 bases from J, with 9 bases between. Naive CD8 cells lacked CD45RO and underwent positive selection for CCR7, leaving out terminally differentiated effector memory CD45RA+ cells.

The V call is TRBV7-6, the J call TRBJ2-2; TRBD2 is a possible D gene (6 bases). This TCR was recovered from a man aged 18 to 30 in good health. Some clones in this sample may be carry-over from other donors' samples. Sequenced input: naive CD8+ T cells from PBMCs. Written as DNA, the CDR3 is TGTGCCAGCAGCTTAGCGCGGGGTAGCACCGGGGAGCTGTTTTTT. Encoded protein: CASSLARGSTGELFF.